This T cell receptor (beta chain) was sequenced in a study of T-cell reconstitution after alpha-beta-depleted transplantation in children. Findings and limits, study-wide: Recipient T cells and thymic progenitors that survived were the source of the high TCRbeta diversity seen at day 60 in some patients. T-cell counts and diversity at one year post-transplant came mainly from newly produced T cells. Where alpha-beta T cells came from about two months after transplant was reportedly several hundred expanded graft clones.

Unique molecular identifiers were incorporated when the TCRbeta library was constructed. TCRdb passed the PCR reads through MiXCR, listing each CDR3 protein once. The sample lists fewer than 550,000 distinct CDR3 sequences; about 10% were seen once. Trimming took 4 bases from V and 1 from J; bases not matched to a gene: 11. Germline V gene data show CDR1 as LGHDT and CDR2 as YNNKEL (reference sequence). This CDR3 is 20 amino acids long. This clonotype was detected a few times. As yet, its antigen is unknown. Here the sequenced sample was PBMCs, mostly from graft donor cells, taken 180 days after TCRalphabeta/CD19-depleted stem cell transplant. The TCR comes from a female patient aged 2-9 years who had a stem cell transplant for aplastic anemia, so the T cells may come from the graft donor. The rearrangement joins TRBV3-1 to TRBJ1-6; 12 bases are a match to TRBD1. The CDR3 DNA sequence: TGTGCCAGCAGCCTTGATCCGGGACAGGGGGCGGATTCCTATAATTCACCCCTCCACTTT. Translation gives CASSLDPGQGADSYNSPLHF. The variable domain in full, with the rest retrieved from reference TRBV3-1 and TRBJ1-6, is DTAVSQTPKYLVTQMGNDKSIKCEQNLGHDTMYWYKQDSKKFLKIMFSYNNKELIINETVPNRFSPKSPDKAHLNLHINSLELGDSAVYFCASSLDPGQGADSYNSPLHFGNGTRLTVT.